This TCR beta chain was found in a study of T cell responses to AZD1222 COVID-19 vaccine. On this clone itself: What it binds is unknown.

The repertoire was sequenced with immunoSEQ multiplex PCR; TCRdb's copy has only in-frame clones and lacks some. The sample carries over 100,000 clones, approximately 90% recorded once. Study-level results: At baseline, seropositivity was found in only a handful of AZD1222 recipients. Repertoire sampling happened only post peak T cell response.

V gave up 1 base and J gave up 6 bases, with 18 bases separating them. The CDR3 spans 16 residues. Germline V CDR1 and CDR2: LGHNA, YSLEER. This sequence was found in an adult in good health. The J gene is TRBJ1-2, the V gene TRBV4-3; possible D gene TRBD1, 6 bases. The input for sequencing was peripheral blood, taken on day 0 of AZD1222 vaccination. For the CDR3, the DNA is TGCGCCAGCAGCCAAGGGCCGTCCTCAGGGGCGCATGGCTACACCTTC. It codes for CASSQGPSSGAHGYTF.